This T cell receptor beta chain comes out of a study of brain T cells in children with intractable seizures. On this clone itself: Germline and junction disagree at one end, which may indicate a read error.

This CDR3 has 14 residues. The germline CDR1 and CDR2 sequences are MNHEY and SMNVEV (reference sequence). The assay was immunoSEQ multiplex PCR, and TCRdb's table has in-frame clones only and misses some. The table shows fewer than 80,000 clones, with approximately 94% occurring only once. The TCR was taken from a boy under three years old with focal cortical dysplasia and intractable seizures. The sample consisted of peripheral blood, taken at surgery. V is TRBV27 and J is TRBJ1-4; possible D gene TRBD1, 6 bases. CDR3 DNA sequence: TGTGCCAGCAGTATATCAACAGGGCTCGGAAGACTGTTTTTT. Protein: CASSISTGLGRLFF.